This TCR beta chain was retrieved from a study of neurological immune-mediated disorders (dated by TCRdb to between 2017 and 2020). Turning to the overall study: Among the roughly 34 multiple sclerosis patients, approximately 30 had relapsing-remitting MS and 3 had secondary progressive MS. Of the 68 subjects in the cohort, approximately 15 were HAM/TSP patients, about 34 were multiple sclerosis patients, and about 20 were healthy controls. The roughly 110 TCR-beta libraries covered PBMC samples along with longitudinal samples, technical triplicates, and paired sorted CD4+ and CD8+ T-cell subsets. Peripheral blood TCR-beta repertoires from patients with HTLV-I-associated myelopathy (HAM/TSP), patients with multiple sclerosis, and healthy controls were compared in the study using UMI-based sequencing. The paper as a whole reports these results and caveats: Repertoires from 18 of 34 MS patients were grouped by phylogenetic analysis into a cluster of related CDR3 sequences, suggesting a possible repertoire-level signature. The MS cluster showed no association with clinical or MRI features, and the authors stated that larger cohorts are needed. TCR clonal expansion was highest in HAM/TSP patients and lowest in MS patients, with MS patients falling below even healthy controls. No identical CDR3 amino acid sequences were shared among expanded clones across subjects, suggesting private TCR-beta repertoires in all groups.

Per the germline V gene (reference sequence), LNHNV is the CDR1 and YYDKDF is the CDR2. Relative to germline, V is missing 1 base and J is missing 5 bases, with 7 bases of the junction outside any gene match. The CDR3 spans 15 residues, from the cysteine through the phenylalanine. Of the read, only the CDR3 DNA is kept; its 45 bases are in frame from base 1. cDNA synthesis used template-switch 5'RACE with a primer carrying a 10-nucleotide random unique molecular identifier tagging each TCR transcript. Each sequencing run produced over 160 million TCR-beta sequences covering 15-18 subjects. The RNeasy kit was used to extract total RNA. The KAPA Real-time Library Amplification kit was used to amplify TCR-beta VDJ regions with primers for the TCR constant region and the 5'RACE anchor. A first PCR added sample indexes and Illumina adaptors, after which a second PCR increased the library yield. After Ampure bead purification, the roughly 650 bp TCR product was size-selected on a 2% E-gel SizeSelection system. Library quality was checked on a Bioanalyzer, concentration was measured with Qubit, and libraries were quantified with the Kapa Library Quantification kit before pooling. An Illumina HiSeq 2500 sequenced the libraries paired-end 2 x 150 bp. To increase sequence diversity, roughly 24-31% phiX was spiked into each library pool. On the study's bioinformatics: The UMI-based MiGEC pipeline processed quality-filtered reads and removed over 80% of raw TCR sequences during error correction. VDJ genes were aligned to IMGT germline references, and clonotypes were defined by unique CDR3 amino acid sequence plus V-J genes. Clonal expansion, Shannon diversity and CDR3 relatedness were evaluated with VDJtools (CalcPairwiseDistances, ClusterSamples), while phylogenetic trees were built in CLCbio workbench. Expanded clones were defined as having at least 8 unique UMIs, based on coefficient-of-variation modelling across technical triplicates. In-frame beta chains were kept once TCRdb had trimmed the public reads at Q25 with fastp and called clones with MiXCR. Rows are combined by CDR3 protein, so each entry shows the most common genes and DNA. V and J calls and clone size were set by TCRdb, not the authors. For this sample there are some 60,000 distinct CDR3 sequences; roughly 2.5% appear just once. Jointly, the top ten make up around 3% of the sample.

At least ten counts were recorded for this clonotype. There is no known antigen for this receptor. No much larger clonotype is one base removed from it; base qualities were not supplied. For the unsorted PBMC libraries, 2 million PBMCs were stored in RNAlater at -80 degrees C until RNA extraction and were used to generate the libraries. Multiple sclerosis patients were enrolled in a US clinical protocol under which disease progression was evaluated by magnetic resonance imaging. Peripheral blood was subjected to Ficoll-Hypaque density gradient centrifugation to isolate PBMCs, which were then cryopreserved in liquid nitrogen.

The receptor's source is a middle-aged man with multiple sclerosis. Sample: PBMCs. This chain is built from TRBV15 and TRBJ2-5; the central 7 bases match TRBD1. The CDR3 is CATSRAAGGQETQYF. The nucleotide sequence is given as TGTGCCACCAGCAGAGCTGCAGGGGGTCAGGAGACCCAGTACTTC.